The clone carrying this TCR beta chain was counted only a few times. Antigen specificity is unknown. The data belong to a study of T cells after yellow fever vaccination. Study conclusions and caveats: Just a small share of clonotypes turned up in the CD4 compartment as well as the CD8 compartment.

TCRdb called the 5' RACE reads again in MiXCR, with one record for every CDR3 protein. Seen here are around 320,000 distinct CDR3 sequences, roughly a tenth observed once, and the top ten hold about 3%. CDR3 length: 12 amino acids. Trimming left V 3 bases short and J 4 bases short, with 4 bases between. The germline CDR1 and CDR2 sequences are ENHRY and SYGVKD. Source: CD4+ T cells sorted from PBMCs, taken 45 days after the yellow fever booster vaccination. This chain connects TRBV10-3 to TRBJ1-5; D ambiguous. The receptor's source is a man aged 18 to 30 who received the YFV17D yellow fever vaccine. For the CDR3, the DNA is TGTGCCATCAGTGATTGGAATCAGCCCCAGCATTTT. Translation gives CAISDWNQPQHF.